This passage covers 12 T cell receptor beta chains from one sample sequenced in a study of lymphopenia after photon versus proton radiotherapy. Clones were read by immunoSEQ multiplex PCR, and TCRdb kept only the in-frame ones, dropping some. The repertoire holds around 33,000 clones, with 89% as singletons. The starting material was peripheral blood, obtained from a patient treated with proton-based radiotherapy. All receptors derive from a woman in her 70s with pancreatic cancer. Some clones in this sample may be carry-over from other donors' samples.

The CDR3 loop reads CASSPPALRHEQFF. The CDR3 DNA follows: TGTGCCAGCAGTCCGCCGGCGCTTCGGCATGAGCAGTTCTTC. The V gene is TRBV28, the J gene TRBJ2-1; the D is unclear. Deletions cut 5 bases from V and 8 bases from J, with 16 bases between. This CDR3 is built from 14 residues. Germline V CDR1 and CDR2: MDHEN, SYDVKM.

This clone showed up just once. The chain links TRBV7-2 to TRBJ1-2; 8 bases line up with TRBD1. With 5 bases clipped from V and 5 bases from J, the junction kept 4 bases outside the gene matches. CDR3 size: 13 residues. CDR1 is SGHTA and CDR2 is FQGNSA in the germline V gene. CDR3 in amino acids: CASSQGQDYGYTF. The CDR3 DNA reads as TGTGCCAGCAGCCAGGGACAGGATTATGGCTACACCTTC.

This chain links TRBV19 with TRBJ2-3, with D possibly being TRBD1 or TRBD2 (5 bases each). This CDR3 region has 16 residues. V was cut by 5 bases and J by 0 bases, with 15 bases left in between. Germline CDR1 LNHDA, CDR2 SQIVND (reference sequence). CDR3 loop: CASSVMGPPSTDTQYF. CDR3 bases: TGTGCCAGTAGTGTGATGGGACCTCCTAGCACAGATACGCAGTATTTT.

The sample holds one count of this clone. The genes are TRBV27 and TRBJ1-2; 9 bases agree with TRBD1. V trimming: 2 bases; J trimming: 6 bases; junction bases outside the gene matches: 7. Germline values: CDR1 MNHEY, CDR2 SMNVEV (reference sequence). The CDR3 is 15 residues long. The CDR3 reads CASSLTLDRGNGYTF. The CDR3 DNA sequence: TGTGCCAGCAGTTTAACCCTGGACAGGGGAAATGGCTACACCTTC.

The CDR3, as DNA: TGTGCCAGCAGCTTAACGATGCAGAGCTCCTACGAGCAGTACTTC. Translating it yields CASSLTMQSSYEQYF. The chain combines TRBV11-2 with TRBJ2-7; D is undetermined. V lost 2 bases and J 0 bases, leaving 11 bases between the germline ends. This CDR3 is 15 amino acids long. Germline CDR1 reads SGHAT; CDR2 reads FQNNGV.

The chain recombines TRBV10-2 with TRBJ2-2, with 7 nucleotides matching TRBD2. Unmatched junction bases numbered 13, after V lost 7 bases and J lost 8 bases. Germline loops: CDR1 WSHSY, CDR2 SAAADI. There are 15 residues in the CDR3. DNA for the CDR3: TGCGCCAGCACCCTAAGCGGGACCTTCGGAGGGGAGCTGTTTTTT. Translation: CASTLSGTFGGELFF.

The chain carries TRBV6-5 and TRBJ1-4; D gene unclear. The CDR3 runs to 12 residues. Per the germline V gene, CDR1 is MNHEY and CDR2 is SVGAGI. The V end lost 6 bases, the J end lost 0 bases, and 2 bases lay between the germline ends. CDR3 DNA sequence: TGTGCCAGCAGGGCAACTAATGAAAAACTGTTTTTT. Encoded protein: CASRATNEKLFF.

This clone was seen once. CDR3 region: CASSQVPGLNTEAFF. In nucleotides, the CDR3 is TGCGCCAGCAGCCAAGTCCCAGGCCTGAACACTGAAGCTTTCTTT. V is TRBV4-1 and J is TRBJ1-1; D gene unclear. CDR1 is MGHRA, CDR2 YSYEKL, per germline. The germline V and J ends were trimmed by 1 base and 0 bases, with 9 bases remaining between them. The CDR3 has 15 residues.

The CDR3 here is CAISRGDSSYEQYF. CDR3 coding DNA: TGTGCCATCAGTCGAGGGGACAGCTCCTACGAGCAGTACTTC. The genes are TRBV10-3 and TRBJ2-7, with TRBD1 matching 7 bases. V shed 5 bases and J 0 bases; nucleotides not matched to a gene: 4. This CDR3 contains 14 residues. In germline, CDR1 is ENHRY, CDR2 SYGVKD.

This clone was observed once. V is TRBV7-9 and J is TRBJ2-5; D ambiguous. V lost 5 bases to trimming and J lost 1 base, with 11 bases between them. CDR3 length equals 14 residues. Germline values: CDR1 SEHNR, CDR2 FQNEAQ (reference sequence). The DNA of the CDR3 is TGTGCCAGCAGCCCCAGTATGATCCAAGAGACCCAGTACTTC. Residues: CASSPSMIQETQYF.

This clone appeared a few times. The V gene is TRBV28, the J gene TRBJ2-1; 14 bases are shared with TRBD2. CDR1 is MDHEN and CDR2 is SYDVKM in the germline V gene. V shed 6 bases, J shed 4 bases, and the junction held 5 bases outside the gene matches. CDR3 length equals 16 residues. CDR3 bases: TGTGCCAGCAGACTAGGGACTAGCGGGAGTTACAATGAGCAGTTCTTC. Translating it yields CASRLGTSGSYNEQFF.

The rearrangement uses TRBV6-5 and TRBJ1-2; TRBD1 aligns across 8 bases. The CDR3 extends over 16 amino acids. Germline CDR1 reads MNHEY; CDR2 reads SVGAGI. With V trimmed by 0 bases and J by 5 bases, 8 bases remained unmatched. The CDR3 loop reads CASSYSWTGQIYGYTF. As DNA, the CDR3 is TGTGCCAGCAGTTACTCGTGGACAGGGCAGATATATGGCTACACCTTC.